This TCR beta chain emerged from a study of T cells in Graves' hyperthyroidism and ophthalmopathy. V dropped 5 bases and J dropped 3 bases, with 16 bases sitting between them. CDR3 length: 15 amino acids. From germline, CDR1 is SEHNR and CDR2 FQNEAQ (reference sequence). Amplification targeted TCR beta CDR3 regions from RNA transcripts. The TCR CDR3 was amplified in a first-round RT-PCR using the HTBI primer set. MiXCR was run by TCRdb on the multiplex PCR reads, yielding one entry per CDR3 protein. The sample has 550,000 to 700,000 distinct CDR3 sequences; 46% are singletons. Uncontrolled infection, other autoimmune disease, pregnancy or lactation barred patients from enrollment. Diagnosis rested on symptoms, serum thyroxine and TRAb, thyroid ultrasound, and orbital computed tomography. This clonotype was detected ten times or more.

The sequencing input was peripheral blood or thyroid tissue (not recorded which). The TCR sequence derives from an adult woman with Graves' disease, either hyperthyroidism or ophthalmopathy (not recorded which). The chain joins TRBV7-9 to TRBJ1-1; D ambiguous. The CDR3 region has the DNA TGTGCCAGCAGCCCCCGTGGAGCGGACGACACTGAAGCTTTCTTT. Translated: CASSPRGADDTEAFF.